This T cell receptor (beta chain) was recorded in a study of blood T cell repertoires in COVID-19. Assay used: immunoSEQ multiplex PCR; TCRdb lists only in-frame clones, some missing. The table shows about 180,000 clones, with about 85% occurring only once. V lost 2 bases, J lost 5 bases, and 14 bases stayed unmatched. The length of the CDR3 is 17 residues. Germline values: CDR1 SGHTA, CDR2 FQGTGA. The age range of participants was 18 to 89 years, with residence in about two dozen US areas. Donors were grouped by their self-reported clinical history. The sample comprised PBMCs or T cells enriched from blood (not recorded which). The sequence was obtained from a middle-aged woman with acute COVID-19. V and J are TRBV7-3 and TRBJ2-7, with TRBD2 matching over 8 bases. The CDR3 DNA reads TGTGCCAGCAGCTTATACTATGGGGAAGGACTAGCCGACGAGCAGTACTTC. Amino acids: CASSLYYGEGLADEQYF.